The 22 T cell receptor beta chains below all came from one sample that was sequenced in a study of blood T cell repertoires in COVID-19. Sequencing used immunoSEQ multiplex PCR; TCRdb keeps in-frame clones, though not all of them. There are tens of thousands of clones in the sample; 75% to 90% occur only once, and around 1.4% lies in the top ten. Sequences were obtained from peripheral blood. The receptor source for this set is a man aged 55 to 70 with acute or convalescent COVID-19.

This clone has just one count. V is TRBV11-3 and J is TRBJ1-1; 10 positions match TRBD1. Germline loops: CDR1 SGHNT, CDR2 YENEEA. V lost 4 bases, J lost 6 bases, and 8 bases stayed unmatched. This CDR3 is built from 15 residues. The CDR3 nucleotides read TGTGCCAGCAGCTCGACAGGGGGCGTTAAGTCTGAAGCTTTCTTT. This gives the protein CASSSTGGVKSEAFF.

The genes are TRBV3-1 (or the pseudogene TRBV3-2) and TRBJ2-2, with D hard to call. The CDR3 runs 13 residues. The germline CDR1 and CDR2 sequences are LGHDT and YNNKEL (reference sequence). The V gene lost 1 base and the J gene lost 7 bases, with 7 bases spanning the gap. For the CDR3, the DNA is TGTGCCAGCAGCCAAGGGGCCGGCGGGGAGCTGTTTTTT. This encodes CASSQGAGGELFF.

This chain links TRBV12-3 or TRBV12-4 with TRBJ1-2, with D possibly TRBD1 on 5 matching bases. V lost 2 bases, J lost 1 base, and 5 bases lay in between. This CDR3 comprises 13 residues. CDR3 DNA sequence: TGTGCCAGCAGTTTACAGGGTAACTATGGCTACACCTTC. Protein: CASSLQGNYGYTF.

The chain recombines TRBV6-5 with TRBJ1-1; D call uncertain. Trimming cost V 4 bases and J 7 bases, with 7 bases left between them. The germline gives CDR1 MNHEY, CDR2 SVGAGI. This CDR3 has 11 residues. The CDR3 is CASSLGVEAFF. DNA for the CDR3: TGTGCCAGCAGTTTAGGAGTTGAAGCTTTCTTT.

V is TRBV19 and J is TRBJ1-1, with D perhaps matching TRBD1 (5 bases). This CDR3 is 11 amino acids long. Germline CDR1 and CDR2: LNHDA and SQIVND (reference sequence). V was cut by 2 bases and J by 11 bases, with 9 bases left in between. CDR3 region: CASSIRGRAFF. CDR3 sequence (DNA): TGTGCCAGTAGTATAAGGGGAAGGGCTTTCTTT. The whole variable domain, remainder taken from reference TRBV19 and TRBJ1-1, is DGGITQSPKYLFRKEGQNVTLSCEQNLNHDAMYWYRQDPGQGLRLIYYSQIVNDFQKGDIAEGYSVSREKKESFPLTVTSAQKNPTAFYLCASSIRGRAFFGQGTRLTVV.

This rearrangement joins TRBV5-1 to TRBJ2-2; 7 nucleotides align to TRBD1. Unmatched junction bases numbered 4, after V lost 4 bases and J lost 4 bases. The CDR3 is 14 amino acids. The germline CDR1 and CDR2 sequences are SGHRS and YFSETQ. This CDR3 is CASSPGTVTGELFF. The DNA for the CDR3 is TGCGCCAGCAGCCCGGGGACAGTCACCGGGGAGCTGTTTTTT. The full variable domain, in which reference TRBV5-1 and TRBJ2-2 provide the parts outside the CDR3, is KAGVTQTPRYLIKTRGQQVTLSCSPISGHRSVSWYQQTPGQGLQFLFEYFSETQRNKGNFPGRFSGRQFSNSRSEMNVSTLELGDSALYLCASSPGTVTGELFFGEGSRLTVL.

The CDR3: CASSFGRGRILGEKLFF. The DNA for the CDR3 is TGTGCCAGCAGTTTCGGAAGGGGGCGCATCCTAGGTGAAAAACTGTTTTTT. The rearrangement links TRBV27 to TRBJ1-4, with 7 positions matching TRBD1. Germline V gene lookup returns CDR1 MNHEY and CDR2 SMNVEV (reference sequence). There are 17 residues in the CDR3. After removal of 3 bases from V and 7 bases from J, the junction contained 14 bases not matched to a gene.

V usage is TRBV19 and J usage is TRBJ2-1; 10 positions agree with TRBD2. The CDR3 runs 16 residues. The junction had 8 bases not matched to a gene; V was cut back by 5 bases and J by 4 bases. The germline V gene encodes CDR1 LNHDA and CDR2 SQIVND (reference sequence). CDR3 residues: CASSPYSGRTYNEQFF. The CDR3 DNA follows: TGTGCCAGTAGTCCCTATAGCGGGAGGACATACAATGAGCAGTTCTTC. Using reference TRBV19 and TRBJ2-1 for the parts outside the CDR3, the full variable domain is DGGITQSPKYLFRKEGQNVTLSCEQNLNHDAMYWYRQDPGQGLRLIYYSQIVNDFQKGDIAEGYSVSREKKESFPLTVTSAQKNPTAFYLCASSPYSGRTYNEQFFGPGTRLTVL.

This chain links TRBV19 with TRBJ2-3; TRBD2 might be the D (6 bases). From germline, CDR1 is LNHDA and CDR2 SQIVND (reference sequence). Trimming took off 3 bases at V and 4 bases at J, with 14 bases between the two ends. The CDR3 is 15 residues long. The CDR3 nucleotides are TGTGCCAGTAGTATCCCATCAGGAGGGCCAGATACGCAGTATTTT. Translating it yields CASSIPSGGPDTQYF.

V is TRBV29-1 and J is TRBJ2-3; 11 bases are a match to TRBD2. CDR1 is SQVTM, CDR2 ANQGSEA, per germline. Losses at the gene ends were 3 bases for V and 2 bases for J; bases not matched to a gene: 4. This CDR3 contains 15 residues. CDR3: CSVDGTSGLTDTQYF. The CDR3 DNA follows: TGCAGCGTTGACGGGACTAGCGGACTCACAGATACGCAGTATTTT.

This chain joins TRBV6-2 or TRBV6-3 and TRBJ1-2; D gene unclear. CDR3 length: 13 residues. In germline, CDR1 is MNHEY, CDR2 SVGEGT. Trimming cost V 0 bases and J 6 bases, with 8 bases left between them. The CDR3 protein is CASSYSRKNGYTF. For the CDR3, the DNA is TGTGCCAGCAGTTACTCGAGAAAGAATGGCTACACCTTC.

V is TRBV24-1 and J is TRBJ1-2; 11 bases are shared with TRBD1. The CDR3 is 15 amino acids. V dropped 5 bases and J dropped 7; count of bases not matched to a gene: 8. Germline-derived CDR1 and CDR2 are KGHDR and SFDVKD. CDR3 coding DNA: TGTGCCACCAGTGTATCCTTCGGGACAGGGGGTGGCTACACCTTC. Protein: CATSVSFGTGGGYTF.

This chain connects TRBV19 to TRBJ1-2; 12 bases are a match to TRBD1. V shed 5 bases, J shed 5 bases, and the junction held 6 bases outside the gene matches. Germline V lookup: CDR1 LNHDA, CDR2 SQIVND (reference sequence). This CDR3 has 15 residues. CDR3 DNA: TGTGCCAGTAGTGCCGGGACAGGGGGCGAGTATGGCTACACCTTC. This encodes CASSAGTGGEYGYTF.

This rearrangement joins TRBV5-6 to TRBJ2-3, with 10 bases lining up with TRBD2. V gave up 2 bases and J gave up 2 bases; unmatched junction bases: 2. This CDR3 is built from 15 residues. Germline lookup yields CDR1 SGHDT and CDR2 YYEEEE. CDR3 protein: CASSFGLAVTDTQYF. CDR3 in DNA: TGTGCCAGCAGCTTCGGACTAGCGGTCACAGATACGCAGTATTTT.

This clone was recorded once. The chain is built from TRBV5-1 and TRBJ1-4; 8 nucleotides match TRBD1. The CDR3 loop spans 14 amino acids. Per germline, CDR1 SGHRS and CDR2 YFSETQ. J gave up 8 bases and V 7 bases, and 10 bases lay outside the gene matches. In nucleotides, the CDR3 is TGCGCCAGCGGCAGGACAGGGTGGCAGGAAAAACTGTTTTTT. As protein: CASGRTGWQEKLFF.

The chain couples TRBV19 to TRBJ1-6; tentative D call: TRBD1 (5 bases). Trimming removed 10 bases at V and 6 bases at J, with 13 bases between. This CDR3 has 13 residues. Germline V gives CDR1 LNHDA, CDR2 SQIVND (reference sequence). CDR3 in amino acids: CATERDPNSPLHF. The DNA of the CDR3 is TGTGCCACCGAGCGGGACCCTAATTCACCCCTCCACTTT.

The chain joins TRBV9 to TRBJ2-7; D is uncertain. Trimming took off 4 bases at V and 4 bases at J, with 15 bases between the two ends. CDR1 SGDLS and CDR2 YYNGEE come from the germline V gene. The CDR3 spans 14 residues. CDR3 protein: CASSSEASAYEQYF. The CDR3 nucleotides are TGTGCCAGCAGCTCAGAGGCGTCAGCTTACGAGCAGTACTTC. The whole variable domain, remainder taken from reference TRBV9 and TRBJ2-7, is DSGVTQTPKHLITATGQRVTLRCSPRSGDLSVYWYQQSLDQGLQFLIQYYNGEERAKGNILERFSAQQFPDLHSELNLSSLELGDSALYFCASSSEASAYEQYFGPGTRLTVT.

This clone has only one observation. The chain links TRBV7-2 to TRBJ2-7; TRBD2 matches at 10 bases. J lost 4 bases, V lost 4 bases, and 7 bases had no gene match. CDR1 is SGHTA, CDR2 FQGNSA, per germline. This CDR3 is built from 15 residues. The CDR3: CASSSPSGSKYEQYF. CDR3 DNA sequence: TGTGCCAGCAGCTCCCCTAGCGGGAGTAAGTACGAGCAGTACTTC.

V gene TRBV25-1 combines with J gene TRBJ2-2; 8 bases fit TRBD2. The CDR3 length is 13 residues. CDR1 and CDR2 from the germline V gene are MGHDK and SYGVNS. The V segment lost 8 bases and the J segment 6 bases; nucleotides outside the gene matches: 5. DNA of the CDR3: TGTGCCAGCCGAGCGGGAGTGTCCGGGGAGCTGTTTTTT. Its protein is CASRAGVSGELFF.

This clone was counted once. The gene calls are TRBV7-5 and TRBJ2-7; TRBD2 is the table's D call, not checked against the DNA. TRBV7-5 is tagged as a pseudogene. The length of the CDR3 is 17 residues. The CDR3 bases are TGTGCCAGAAGCTCCGCGTGGGGGACTAGCGGGACCTACGAGCAGTACTTC. Translating gives CARSSAWGTSGTYEQYF.

The chain combines TRBV2 with TRBJ1-1; D not resolved. Trimming removed 4 bases from V and 11 bases from J, with 11 bases in between. The V gene's germline CDR1 is SNHLY and CDR2 FYNNEI. The CDR3 totals 11 residues. CDR3 residues: CASSGREQAFF. The CDR3 coding sequence is TGTGCCAGCAGTGGAAGGGAGCAGGCTTTCTTT.

The genes are TRBV7-8 and TRBJ1-5; a weak D match, TRBD1 (6 bases). The CDR3 extends over 16 amino acids. V lost 5 bases to trimming and J lost 0 bases, with 14 bases between them. Germline CDR1 and CDR2: SGHVS and FQNEAQ. CDR3 loop: CASSLYRAHSNQPQHF. As DNA, the CDR3 is TGTGCCAGCAGCCTCTACAGGGCCCATAGCAATCAGCCCCAGCATTTT.